These 30 T cell receptor beta chains were all obtained from the same sample, sequenced in a study of shared clonotypes between healthy human individuals (dated by TCRdb to 2018 to 2020). Libraries came from the immunoSEQ multiplex PCR assay. TCRdb took over this immuneACCESS table, retaining in-frame rearrangements with V and J assigned. Such tables are incomplete; in checked studies, under half of the missing clones stem from an unresolved V gene, and the remainder is unexplained. The sample records 470,000 or so clones, around 73% of which are singletons. Around 13% of the sample rests with the top ten. The specimen sequenced was PBMCs. The source is a woman between 40 and 50 years old in good health. Some clones in this sample may be carry-over from other donors' samples.

The chain combines TRBV18 with TRBJ2-7, with TRBD1 identical over 8 bases. With V trimmed by 1 base and J by 3 bases, 5 bases remained unmatched. This CDR3 comprises 15 residues. From germline, CDR1 is KGHSH and CDR2 LQKENI. The CDR3 here is CASSPRRTGYYEQYF. DNA of the CDR3: TGTGCCAGCTCACCACGCCGGACAGGGTACTACGAGCAGTACTTC.

About this clone: This may be a read error, as it is one base from a much larger clone. The rearrangement uses TRBV30 and TRBJ2-6; D unresolved. The CDR3 covers 14 residues. The V end was cut by 0 bases, the J end by 0 bases, with 3 bases between. The V gene's germline CDR1 is GTSNPN and CDR2 SVGIG (reference sequence). The CDR3 DNA reads as TGTGCCTGGAGTGTGGGCTCTGGGGCCAACGTCCTGACTTTC. Translated, it gives CAWSVGSGANVLTF.

This clone turned up a few times. The gene calls are TRBV5-1 and TRBJ2-6; a possible D gene is TRBD2 (6 bases). V was pared by 0 bases and J by 1 base, with 17 bases between. This CDR3 region has 19 residues. Germline CDR1 is SGHRS and CDR2 is YFSETQ. CDR3 in amino acids: CASSLAWRGLPSGANVLTF. As DNA, the CDR3 is TGCGCCAGCAGCTTGGCCTGGAGGGGACTTCCTTCTGGGGCCAACGTCCTGACTTTC.

This clone occurred a few times. This chain joins TRBV19 and TRBJ1-1, with 9 bases matching TRBD1. Germline lookup yields CDR1 LNHDA and CDR2 SQIVND (reference sequence). This CDR3 comprises 17 residues. With V trimmed by 2 bases and J by 4 bases, 11 bases remained unmatched. CDR3 coding DNA: TGTGCCAGTAGTATAACAGGGGGCAGGACAATATTCACTGAAGCTTTCTTT. It translates to CASSITGGRTIFTEAFF.

By sample share, this clone is medium-sized. CDR3 region: CASSTRQTNSYEQYF. The DNA for the CDR3 is TGTGCCAGTAGTACCCGACAGACCAACTCCTACGAGCAGTACTTC. This chain links TRBV19 with TRBJ2-7; tentatively, D is TRBD1 (5 bases). The CDR3 loop spans 15 amino acids. Germline CDR1 LNHDA, CDR2 SQIVND (reference sequence). Trimming took off 4 bases at V and 0 bases at J, with 13 bases between the two ends. Combining the CDR3 with reference TRBV19 and TRBJ2-7 gives the whole variable domain DGGITQSPKYLFRKEGQNVTLSCEQNLNHDAMYWYRQDPGQGLRLIYYSQIVNDFQKGDIAEGYSVSREKKESFPLTVTSAQKNPTAFYLCASSTRQTNSYEQYFGPGTRLTVT.

The CDR3 loop reads CASSLVGSGYTF. The CDR3 nucleotides are TGTGCCAGCAGCTTGGTGGGATCTGGCTACACCTTC. The chain uses TRBV5-4 and TRBJ1-2, with no clear D. The CDR3 totals 12 residues. Germline CDR1 reads SGHNT; CDR2 reads YYREEE (reference sequence). The germline V and J ends were trimmed by 0 bases and 7 bases, with 7 bases remaining between them.

This clone was seen once. The rearrangement links TRBV5-1 to TRBJ2-5, with D perhaps given as TRBD1 or TRBD2 (5 bases each). CDR3 length: 14 amino acids. The germline V gene encodes CDR1 SGHRS and CDR2 YFSETQ. With 4 bases removed from V and 2 bases from J, the gap between germline ends came to 12 bases. The CDR3 protein is CASSPGTEQETQYF. The CDR3 bases are TGCGCCAGCAGCCCGGGGACGGAACAAGAGACCCAGTACTTC. The complete variable domain, with remaining parts taken from reference TRBV5-1 and TRBJ2-5, reads KAGVTQTPRYLIKTRGQQVTLSCSPISGHRSVSWYQQTPGQGLQFLFEYFSETQRNKGNFPGRFSGRQFSNSRSEMNVSTLELGDSALYLCASSPGTEQETQYFGPGTRLLVL.

This chain uses TRBV6-5 with TRBJ2-5; possibly TRBD1 for D (5 bases). The length of the CDR3 is 14 residues. Trimming shortened V by 0 bases and J by 5 bases, and 10 bases separated the two germline ends. From germline, CDR1 is MNHEY and CDR2 SVGAGI. The CDR3 DNA sequence: TGTGCCAGCAGTTACTCCGGCAGGGATGAGACCCAGTACTTC. Translated: CASSYSGRDETQYF.

DNA for the CDR3: TGTGCCAGCAGCCAAGGGGCGGGCCGGGTCCAAGAGACCCAGTACTTC. Its translation: CASSQGAGRVQETQYF. The V and J genes are TRBV14 and TRBJ2-5, with D perhaps TRBD2 (5 bases). Trimming took off 1 base at V and 1 base at J, with 13 bases between the two ends. CDR3 length: 16 amino acids. From germline, CDR1 is SGHDN and CDR2 FVKESK.

This clone has just a few counts. The chain joins TRBV9 to TRBJ2-6, with D maybe TRBD2 (5 bases). V lost 1 base to trimming and J lost 3 bases, with 23 bases between them. CDR1 SGDLS and CDR2 YYNGEE come from the germline V gene. The CDR3 has 20 residues. The CDR3 DNA follows: TGTGCCAGCAGCGTAAAAAGTCCAGGCGCTGAGGGTCGTGGGGCCAACGTCCTGACTTTC. Translation: CASSVKSPGAEGRGANVLTF.

This clone was detected once. The CDR3 sequence is CASRQGGSYEQYF. In DNA, the CDR3 is TGTGCCAGTAGACAGGGAGGGTCCTACGAGCAGTACTTC. The chain has TRBV5-4 and TRBJ2-7; tentatively, D is TRBD1 or TRBD2 (7 bases each). Germline V gene lookup returns CDR1 SGHNT and CDR2 YYREEE (reference sequence). The CDR3 is made up of 13 amino acids. V was shortened by 8 bases and J by 1 base, with 13 bases between the two germline ends.

This chain connects TRBV5-1 to TRBJ2-2, with a tentative D call TRBD2 (6 bases). The length of the CDR3 is 14 residues. CDR1 and CDR2 (germline): SGHRS, YFSETQ. Trimming removed 2 bases at V and 4 bases at J, with 9 bases between. The CDR3 region is CASSFRGVTGELFF. CDR3 sequence (DNA): TGCGCCAGCAGCTTTCGCGGGGTCACCGGGGAGCTGTTTTTT. The full variable domain, in which reference TRBV5-1 and TRBJ2-2 provide the parts outside the CDR3, is KAGVTQTPRYLIKTRGQQVTLSCSPISGHRSVSWYQQTPGQGLQFLFEYFSETQRNKGNFPGRFSGRQFSNSRSEMNVSTLELGDSALYLCASSFRGVTGELFFGEGSRLTVL.

The CDR3, as DNA: TGCGCCAGCAGAAAGCCGGGACAGGGGTACGAGCAGTACTTC. It codes for CASRKPGQGYEQYF. The chain has TRBV5-1 and TRBJ2-7; TRBD1 matches 10 bases. The J segment lost 4 bases and the V segment lost 5 bases, leaving 6 bases of the junction unmatched. Germline-derived CDR1 and CDR2 are SGHRS and YFSETQ. The CDR3 consists of 14 residues.

The chain carries TRBV7-9 and TRBJ2-1, with D hard to call. Looked up from germline, CDR1 is SEHNR and CDR2 is FQNEAQ (reference sequence). The V end was cut by 1 base, the J end by 2 bases, with 9 bases between. CDR3 length equals 15 residues. The CDR3 DNA follows: TGTGCCAGCAGCTTAGGGGCTATAACCTACAATGAGCAGTTCTTC. It codes for CASSLGAITYNEQFF.

V usage is TRBV28 and J usage is TRBJ2-2; unclear D gene. The CDR3 loop spans 15 amino acids. Trimming removed 5 bases from V and 1 base from J, with 11 bases in between. Germline V lookup: CDR1 MDHEN, CDR2 SYDVKM. CDR3 coding DNA: TGTGCCAGCAGTCCCCGGACCATGAACACCGGGGAGCTGTTTTTT. It encodes CASSPRTMNTGELFF.

The rearrangement uses TRBV20-1 and TRBJ2-3; D unclear. Germline lookup yields CDR1 DFQATT and CDR2 SNEGSKA (reference sequence). V was trimmed by 3 bases and J by 4 bases, leaving 5 bases between them. The CDR3 loop spans 11 amino acids. DNA for the CDR3: TGCAGTGCTAGCCTAGCAGATACGCAGTATTTT. This encodes CSASLADTQYF.

The chain couples TRBV9 to TRBJ2-5; no definite D call. The end of the DNA is better explained by TRBJ2-7, so the J call may be wrong. The CDR3 spans 16 residues. Germline V gives CDR1 SGDLS, CDR2 YYNGEE. The CDR3 sequence: CASSSPLDGSSYEQYF. The CDR3 DNA reads as TGTGCCAGCAGCTCCCCCCTGGACGGATCCTCCTACGAGCAGTACTTC.

As DNA, the CDR3 is TGCGCCAGCAGCCCCGAATGGACAGGGGCTGGAAACACCATATATTTT. Translating it yields CASSPEWTGAGNTIYF. The rearrangement links TRBV4-1 to TRBJ1-3, with TRBD1 matching over 9 bases. Trimming took 4 bases from V and 2 from J; bases not matched to a gene: 6. This CDR3 is built from 16 residues. Germline CDR1 reads MGHRA; CDR2 reads YSYEKL.

The chain recombines TRBV7-3 with TRBJ2-5; D perhaps matches TRBD1 (6 bases). V lost 5 bases to trimming and J lost 4 bases, with 14 bases between them. The CDR3 has 14 residues. Per germline, CDR1 SGHTA and CDR2 FQGTGA. The CDR3 loop reads CASSPTRGSETQYF. CDR3 sequence (DNA): TGTGCCAGCAGCCCCACCAGGGGCTCAGAGACCCAGTACTTC.

The J gene is TRBJ2-3, the V gene TRBV7-9; D is ambiguous. Looked up from germline, CDR1 is SEHNR and CDR2 is FQNEAQ (reference sequence). This CDR3 region has 16 residues. Trimming took off 5 bases at V and 0 bases at J, with 15 bases between the two ends. CDR3 DNA sequence: TGTGCCAGCAGCCCTGCGGCTTCCTCTAGCACAGATACGCAGTATTTT. Encoded protein: CASSPAASSSTDTQYF.

This chain uses TRBV10-3 with TRBJ1-2; the match to TRBD1 covers 9 bases. Germline CDR1 is ENHRY and CDR2 is SYGVKD. With 5 bases clipped from V and 4 bases from J, the junction kept 8 bases outside the gene matches. The CDR3 loop spans 15 amino acids. The CDR3 spells CAISRDRDILYGYTF. The DNA for the CDR3 is TGTGCCATCAGTAGGGACAGGGATATTCTCTATGGCTACACCTTC.

The V and J genes are TRBV5-1 and TRBJ2-1, with D possibly being TRBD2 (6 bases). This CDR3 has 15 amino acids. Trimming stripped 4 bases from V and 2 bases from J, with 13 bases between. Germline-derived CDR1 and CDR2 are SGHRS and YFSETQ. CDR3: CASSAGPGAYNEQFF. The DNA for the CDR3 is TGCGCCAGCAGCGCCGGACCGGGGGCCTACAATGAGCAGTTCTTC.

This clone showed up just a few times. The CDR3 bases are TGTGCCATCAGTCAACTGGCAAGCAATGAGCAGTTCTTC. Its protein is CAISQLASNEQFF. This chain connects TRBV10-3 to TRBJ2-1; D remains unclear. V was trimmed by 5 bases and J by 6 bases, leaving 11 bases between them. Germline values: CDR1 ENHRY, CDR2 SYGVKD. The CDR3 is 13 residues long.

The V call is TRBV21-1, the J call TRBJ1-2. TRBV21-1 is noted as a pseudogene. This CDR3 is built from 14 residues. CDR3 sequence: CASSEPPRNYGYTF. DNA of the CDR3: TGTGCCAGCAGCGAACCCCCGAGGAACTATGGCTACACCTTC.

This clone was detected only a few times. V usage is TRBV5-5 and J usage is TRBJ2-7; 8 bases match TRBD1. Germline CDR1 and CDR2: SGHKS and YYEKEE (reference sequence). V lost 1 base to trimming and J lost 5 bases; unmatched junction nucleotides: 8. The CDR3 sequence is 15 residues long. CDR3 amino acids: CASSLPDRGINEQYF. Written as DNA, the CDR3 is TGTGCCAGCAGCTTGCCCGACAGGGGTATCAACGAGCAGTACTTC.

This clone was picked up one time. V gene TRBV6-1 combines with J gene TRBJ1-1; D unclear. Trimming removed 6 bases from V and 5 bases from J, with 16 bases in between. The CDR3 extends over 14 amino acids. Germline assignment: CDR1 MNHNS and CDR2 SASEGT. CDR3: CASSAESMGTEAFF. In nucleotides, the CDR3 is TGTGCCAGCAGCGCCGAGTCAATGGGAACTGAAGCTTTCTTT.

This clone was detected a few times. This sequence joins TRBV18 and TRBJ2-1; unclear D gene. In germline, CDR1 is KGHSH, CDR2 LQKENI. Trimming shortened V by 2 bases and J by 0 bases, and 11 bases separated the two germline ends. The CDR3 extends over 16 amino acids. The CDR3 protein is CASSPGRQLSYNEQFF. The CDR3 nucleotides read TGTGCCAGCTCACCAGGCCGTCAGCTCTCCTACAATGAGCAGTTCTTC.

This chain uses TRBV5-1 with TRBJ2-1; maybe TRBD2 (7 bases). Germline CDR1 and CDR2: SGHRS and YFSETQ. V gave up 4 bases and J gave up 8 bases, with 10 bases separating them. This CDR3 contains 12 residues. CDR3 coding DNA: TGCGCCAGCAGCGGGGGGGCCTATGAGCAGTTCTTC. This codes for CASSGGAYEQFF.

The V call is TRBV5-8, the J call TRBJ2-7, with a tentative D call TRBD2 (5 bases). V was trimmed by 4 bases and J by 2 bases, leaving 10 bases between them. The CDR3 is made up of 13 amino acids. Germline loops: CDR1 SGHTS, CDR2 YDEGEE. The CDR3 loop is CASSPRVTYEQYF. DNA for the CDR3: TGTGCCAGCAGCCCGAGGGTTACCTACGAGCAGTACTTC.

The chain joins TRBV7-9 to TRBJ2-1, with no clear D. The CDR3 has 17 amino acids. CDR1 is SEHNR and CDR2 is FQNEAQ in the germline V gene (reference sequence). V dropped 9 bases and J dropped 0 bases, with 21 bases sitting between them. CDR3 in DNA: TGTGCCAGTACAGATACGCACTACCCGAGCTCCTACAATGAGCAGTTCTTC. Amino acid sequence: CASTDTHYPSSYNEQFF.